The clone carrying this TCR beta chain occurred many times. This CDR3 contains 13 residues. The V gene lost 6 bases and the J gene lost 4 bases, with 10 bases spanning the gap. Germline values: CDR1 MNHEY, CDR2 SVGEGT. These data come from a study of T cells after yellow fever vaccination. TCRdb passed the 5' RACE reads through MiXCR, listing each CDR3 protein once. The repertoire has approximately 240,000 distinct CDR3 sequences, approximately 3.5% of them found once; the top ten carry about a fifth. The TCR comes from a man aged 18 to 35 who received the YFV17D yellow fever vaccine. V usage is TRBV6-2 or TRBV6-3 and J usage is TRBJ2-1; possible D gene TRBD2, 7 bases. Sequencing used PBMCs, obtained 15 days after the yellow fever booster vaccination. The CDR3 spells CASSGGPYNEQFF. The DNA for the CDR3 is TGTGCCAGCAGCGGGGGGCCTTACAATGAGCAGTTCTTC.